This entry describes one T cell receptor (beta chain). CDR1 is MGHDK and CDR2 is SYGVNS in the germline V gene. The CDR3 length is 14 residues. V was pared by 8 bases and J by 0 bases, with 2 bases of the junction left unmatched. This sample stems from a study of blood T cell repertoires in COVID-19. Study-wide context: Sites in the United States, Italy and Spain provided acute and convalescent COVID-19 samples. PBMCs, B-cell-depleted T cells, or T cells were the source of the cDNA or gDNA that made up the material.

Authors' data handling: Researchers report that nucleated cell counts were estimated from reference gene primer amplification. Profiled with immunoSEQ multiplex PCR; TCRdb holds only in-frame clones, not every one. V and J calls plus clone size are reproduced from that table; the DNA served to infer D and trimming. The table lists 160,000 or so clones, around 92% of them singletons. Sequenced: peripheral blood. This sequence joins TRBV25-1 and TRBJ2-2; 8 bases agree with TRBD1. This clonotype was sampled from a man aged 55 to 70 with acute or convalescent COVID-19. The CDR3 DNA sequence: TGTGCCAGCGAGACAGGGGCGAACACCGGGGAGCTGTTTTTT. Translation: CASETGANTGELFF.